This paragraph covers one T cell receptor beta chain sequence. Antigen: not known. The time point here: week 35, safety follow-up. Vaccinated patients received 300 ug of mutant IDH1 20-mer peptide per dose, with topical imiquimod. The sample originates from a study of a mutant IDH1 vaccine in newly diagnosed glioma. Overall study: Commencement of vaccination occurred 4-6 weeks following radiotherapy alone, or concurrently with temozolomide cycles. Antecedent treatment encompassed radiotherapy, temozolomide, or their combination; the majority received both. An approximately 60% male, approximately 38% female split and a mean age of about 40 years characterized treated patients.

The repertoire was sequenced with immunoSEQ multiplex PCR; TCRdb's copy has only in-frame clones and lacks some. The sample holds about 48,000 clones, 65% to 85% seen once. The sequences come from PBMCs, collected from a glioma patient whose treatment included an IDH1 peptide vaccine. This clonotype originated in a man aged 35-49 years with glioma.

The CDR3 nucleotides are TGTGCCAGCGGCAGGGATTTATTCGAGCAGTACTTC. This codes for CASGRDLFEQYF. The genes are TRBV6-1 and TRBJ2-7, with a tentative D call TRBD1 (5 bases). Trimming stripped 8 bases from V and 6 bases from J, with 14 bases between. Germline V gene lookup returns CDR1 MNHNS and CDR2 SASEGT. CDR3 length: 12 residues.